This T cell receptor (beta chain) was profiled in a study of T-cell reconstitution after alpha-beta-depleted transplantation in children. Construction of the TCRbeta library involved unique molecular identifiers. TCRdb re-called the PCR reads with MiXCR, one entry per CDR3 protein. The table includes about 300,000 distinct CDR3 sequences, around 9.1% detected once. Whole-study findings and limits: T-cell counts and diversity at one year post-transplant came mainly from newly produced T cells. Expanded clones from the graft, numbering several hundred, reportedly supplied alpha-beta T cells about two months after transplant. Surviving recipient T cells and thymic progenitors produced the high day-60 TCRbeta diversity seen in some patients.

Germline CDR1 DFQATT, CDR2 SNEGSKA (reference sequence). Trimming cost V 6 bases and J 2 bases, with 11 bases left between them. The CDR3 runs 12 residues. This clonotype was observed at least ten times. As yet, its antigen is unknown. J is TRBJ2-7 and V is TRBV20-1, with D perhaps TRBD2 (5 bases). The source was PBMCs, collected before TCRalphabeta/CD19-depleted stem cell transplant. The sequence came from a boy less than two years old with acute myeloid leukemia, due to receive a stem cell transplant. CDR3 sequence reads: CSARVVTYEQYF. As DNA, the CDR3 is TGCAGTGCGCGGGTTGTCACCTACGAGCAGTACTTC.